The TCR beta chain under discussion was sequenced for a study of blood T cells in healthy people across ages. A few counts support this clonotype. A read error may account for a junction end that differs from germline. The CDR3 is 14 residues long. CDR1 is MNHEY and CDR2 is SMNVEV in the germline V gene (reference sequence). The authors ran a second PCR of roughly 6 to 12 cycles using a sample-barcoded 5' primer and a J-beta primer mix. TCRdb used MiXCR to reprocess the 5' RACE reads, holding one entry per CDR3 protein. The table shows 1.5 million or so distinct CDR3 sequences, with roughly 45% occurring only once.

The rearrangement uses TRBV27 and TRBJ2-2; D is perhaps TRBD2 (5 bases). The sample taken for sequencing was blood. The receptor was isolated from a woman under 30 in good health. The CDR3 spells CDSAVLANTGELFF. In DNA, the CDR3 is TGTGACAGCGCCGTACTAGCGAACACCGGGGAGCTGTTTTTT.